What follows describes a single T cell receptor beta chain. This sample was taken from a study of OX40 agonist ivuxolimab in advanced cancers. Profiled with immunoSEQ multiplex PCR; TCRdb holds only in-frame clones, not every one. The sample holds 50,000 or so clones; approximately 92% are singletons and the top ten take about 25%. Germline CDR1 SGDLS, CDR2 YYNGEE. The CDR3 extends over 17 amino acids. With V trimmed by 4 bases and J by 7 bases, 17 bases remained unmatched. The genes are TRBV9 and TRBJ2-1; 7 bases align to TRBD2. The clonotype was recovered from an adult with an advanced solid tumor such as melanoma, head and neck, liver or kidney cancer. This sample comprised CD4+ or CD8+ T cells sorted from blood, obtained in a trial of the OX40 agonist ivuxolimab. In DNA, the CDR3 is TGTGCCAGCAGCTACCTCCCCACTAGCGAGACGGTGAATGAGCAGTTCTTC. It encodes CASSYLPTSETVNEQFF.